This TCR beta chain was documented in a study of beta chain features in type 1 diabetes. TCRB transcripts that were expressed got sequenced, as all of the isolated RNA had been reverse transcribed. Only in-frame clones appear in the TCRdb table, and some are missing; sequencing was by immunoSEQ multiplex PCR. The sample contains some 640,000 clones, around 15% of which appear only once. Per germline, CDR1 SGHDT and CDR2 YYEEEE. The CDR3 is 16 residues long. V dropped 0 bases and J dropped 3; count of bases not matched to a gene: 7. This clone was recorded a few times. What it binds is unknown. Whole-study results and caveats: Moderate yet significant TCRB CDR3 shortening was seen in Type 1 diabetes patients in all four CD4+ subsets.

The V and J genes are TRBV5-6 and TRBJ1-1; 8 bases map to TRBD1. The sample was naive CD4+ T cells from blood. This TCR came from a man in his late teens or twenties with type 1 diabetes. The CDR3 nucleotides read TGTGCCAGCAGCTTGGGGCAGGGGGCCCGGTACACTGAAGCTTTCTTT. It encodes CASSLGQGARYTEAFF.